Shown below are 15 T cell receptor beta chains from a single sample sequenced in a study of T cells in Graves' hyperthyroidism and ophthalmopathy (dated by TCRdb to about 2019). The library was made by multiplex PCR. The instrument was an Illumina HiSeq 2000. TCR beta CDR3 regions were amplified from RNA transcripts. The TCR CDR3 was subjected to a first round of RT-PCR using the HTBI primer set and the Qiagen OneStep RT-PCR kit. TCRdb redid the processing of the public reads, applying fastp at Q25 and MiXCR, and retained in-frame beta chains. Rows with one shared CDR3 protein collapse into an entry with the most common genes and DNA. Present in this sample are some 770,000 distinct CDR3 sequences, 15% to 20% of which were seen just once. Roughly 8% of the sample lies in the top ten. The sequenced material came from blood. The origin of the receptors is a man aged 18 to 29 with Graves' hyperthyroidism.

In its sample, this clonotype was seen many times. The chain couples TRBV10-2 to TRBJ2-5, with a weak D call TRBD2 (5 bases). The germline V gene encodes CDR1 WSHSY and CDR2 SAAADI. This CDR3 contains 14 residues. Between the trimmed V and J ends, which lost 5 bases and 0 bases, there was a span of 10 bases. The chain's CDR3 is CASSPRSDQETQYF. In DNA form, the CDR3 reads TGCGCCAGCAGTCCACGTAGCGACCAAGAGACCCAGTACTTC.

This rearrangement joins TRBV7-2 to TRBJ1-4, with a possible D match to TRBD1 (5 bases). The CDR3 is made up of 13 amino acids. Trimming pared 6 bases from V and 5 bases from J, leaving 10 bases between. Per the germline V gene, CDR1 is SGHTA and CDR2 is FQGNSA. Here the CDR3 reads CASRWGGNEKLFF. The CDR3 nucleotides are TGTGCCAGCAGATGGGGGGGAAATGAAAAACTGTTTTTT.

This clonotype appeared many times. The gene calls are TRBV3-1 and TRBJ1-5, with D uncertain. Per the germline V gene, CDR1 is LGHDT and CDR2 is YNNKEL (reference sequence). Between the trimmed V and J ends, which lost 1 base and 4 bases, there was a span of 5 bases. The CDR3 length is 13 residues. Here the CDR3 reads CASSQGTNQPQHF. The CDR3 DNA follows: TGTGCCAGCAGCCAAGGTACTAATCAGCCCCAGCATTTT.

This clonotype has ten or more counts. The V and J genes are TRBV7-3 and TRBJ2-3; D not certain. The CDR3 has 13 amino acids. Trimming removed 2 bases from V and 3 bases from J, with 6 bases in between. Germline V gene lookup returns CDR1 SGHTA and CDR2 FQGTGA. The CDR3 loop reads CASSLLGTDTQYF. CDR3 DNA sequence: TGTGCCAGCAGCTTATTGGGTACAGATACGCAGTATTTT.

This clonotype was counted at least ten times. Here the CDR3 DNA reads TGTGCCATCAGTGACCCAGGGTTAGCGGGAGTTGGAGATACGCAGTATTTT. Amino acid sequence: CAISDPGLAGVGDTQYF. V usage is TRBV10-3 and J usage is TRBJ2-3; 9 bases line up with TRBD2. This CDR3 comprises 17 residues. CDR1 ENHRY and CDR2 SYGVKD come from the germline V gene. The junction had 12 bases not matched to a gene; V was cut back by 3 bases and J by 5 bases.

This rearrangement joins TRBV27 to TRBJ2-3; D ambiguous. Germline CDR1 reads MNHEY; CDR2 reads SMNVEV (reference sequence). This CDR3 spans 15 amino acids. The V end lost 3 bases, the J end lost 4 bases, and 14 bases lay between the germline ends. CDR3 amino acids: CASSFRPSGPDTQYF. As DNA, the CDR3 is TGTGCCAGCAGTTTTCGCCCCTCCGGCCCAGATACGCAGTATTTT.

In the case of this clonotype: This clone may be a read error of a much larger clone one base away. The chain recombines TRBV20-1 with TRBJ2-3; D unclear. This CDR3 has 12 amino acids. Trimming left V 3 bases short and J 4 bases short, with 8 bases between. The germline V gene encodes CDR1 DFQATT and CDR2 SNEGSKA (reference sequence). The CDR3 loop is CSASVRPDTQYF. The CDR3 nucleotides are TGCAGTGCTAGCGTCCGTCCAGATACGCAGTATTTT.

The chain is built from TRBV27 and TRBJ1-1, with 9 nucleotides matching TRBD1. Germline CDR1 reads MNHEY; CDR2 reads SMNVEV (reference sequence). The CDR3 runs to 17 residues. J was trimmed by 0 bases and V by 5 bases; bases with no gene match: 10. CDR3 residues: CASSPSWTGAMNTEAFF. DNA for the CDR3: TGTGCCAGCAGTCCTTCATGGACAGGGGCCATGAACACTGAAGCTTTCTTT.

This clonotype was found many times. The rearrangement links TRBV28 to TRBJ2-4; TRBD1 matches 8 bases. The trim removed 8 bases at V and 2 bases at J, leaving 17 bases unmatched. The CDR3 covers 18 residues. Germline V gene lookup returns CDR1 MDHEN and CDR2 SYDVKM. The CDR3 loop is CASRARGLSSVSKNIQYF. The CDR3 region has the DNA TGTGCCAGCCGGGCCAGGGGGCTCAGTAGCGTGTCCAAAAACATTCAGTACTTC.

In its sample, this clonotype was seen many times. CDR3 region: CASSRTSETYEQYF. CDR3 bases: TGTGCCAGCAGTCGGACTAGCGAGACCTACGAGCAGTACTTC. The chain has TRBV6-1 and TRBJ2-7, with TRBD2 identical over 9 bases. V was clipped by 5 bases and J by 2 bases; unmatched bases: 4. From germline, CDR1 is MNHNS and CDR2 SASEGT. The CDR3 contains 14 residues.

The J gene is TRBJ1-1, the V gene TRBV6-2 or TRBV6-3, with 7 bases that match TRBD1. The germline CDR1 and CDR2 sequences are MNHEY and SVGEGT. CDR3 size: 15 residues. Trimming removed 0 bases from V and 6 bases from J; junction bases left unmatched: 7. In DNA, the CDR3 is TGTGCCAGCAGTTACTCGTCAGGGGGGGGGTCTGAAGCTTTCTTT. Translation gives CASSYSSGGGSEAFF.

The chain combines TRBV9 with TRBJ2-1, with TRBD2 identical over 7 bases. The CDR3 contains 17 residues. Trimming took 4 bases from V and 0 from J; bases not matched to a gene: 10. Per the germline V gene, CDR1 is SGDLS and CDR2 is YYNGEE. CDR3 bases: TGTGCCAGCAGCACAACAGCTAGCGGTTACTCCTACAATGAGCAGTTCTTC. Residues: CASSTTASGYSYNEQFF.

The V and J genes are TRBV28 and TRBJ1-4; the D gene is possibly TRBD1 (5 bases). V was shortened by 3 bases and J by 4 bases, with 9 bases between the two germline ends. CDR1 is MDHEN and CDR2 is SYDVKM in the germline V gene. There are 14 residues in the CDR3. The CDR3, as DNA: TGTGCCAGCAGTTTGTACAGGCGTAATGAAAAACTGTTTTTT. It translates to CASSLYRRNEKLFF.

This clonotype was observed a few times. The V and J genes are TRBV6-1 and TRBJ2-1; 10 bases agree with TRBD2. The germline V gene has CDR1 MNHNS and CDR2 SASEGT. V lost 1 base to trimming and J lost 7 bases; unmatched junction nucleotides: 4. The CDR3 covers 15 residues. CDR3: CASSEVFSGGNEQFF. The CDR3 bases are TGTGCCAGCAGTGAAGTCTTTAGCGGGGGGAATGAGCAGTTCTTC.

The chain uses TRBV27 and TRBJ1-5, with 7 bases lining up with TRBD1. The germline CDR1 and CDR2 sequences are MNHEY and SMNVEV (reference sequence). V trimming: 5 bases; J trimming: 6 bases; junction bases outside the gene matches: 10. The CDR3 has 15 residues. The CDR3 DNA sequence: TGTGCCAGCAGTAAAGACAGGGAACCAGGTCAGCCCCAGCATTTT. Protein sequence: CASSKDREPGQPQHF.